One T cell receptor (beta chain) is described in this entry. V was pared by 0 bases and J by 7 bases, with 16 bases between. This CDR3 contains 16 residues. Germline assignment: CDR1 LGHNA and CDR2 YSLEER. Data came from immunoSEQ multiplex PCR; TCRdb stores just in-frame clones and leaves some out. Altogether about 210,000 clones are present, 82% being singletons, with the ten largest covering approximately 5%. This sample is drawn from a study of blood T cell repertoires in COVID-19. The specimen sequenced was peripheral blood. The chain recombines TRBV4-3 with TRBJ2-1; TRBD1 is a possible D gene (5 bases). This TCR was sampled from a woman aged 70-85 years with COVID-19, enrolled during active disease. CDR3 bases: TGCGCCAGCAGCCAAGATGTAGACAGTAAAGGGAATGAGCAGTTCTTC. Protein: CASSQDVDSKGNEQFF.